The 24 T cell receptor beta chains listed next were all sequenced from one sample in a study of control samples from healthy donors and cancer patients. Generated by immunoSEQ multiplex PCR, the TCRdb table keeps only in-frame clones and is missing some. The profile shows around 170,000 clones, just over 85% of them singletons. The sequenced material came from blood. These receptors were collected from a woman younger than 45 in good health.

The chain carries TRBV28 and TRBJ2-7; 8 positions match TRBD2. The V gene's germline CDR1 is MDHEN and CDR2 SYDVKM. V lost 5 bases and J lost 6; bases outside the gene matches: 27. CDR3 length: 20 residues. In DNA form, the CDR3 reads TGTGCCAGCAGTCCCGCCTCACCGGGACACGGAGCGGCCGGGAGGGGCGAGCAGTACTTC. Its protein is CASSPASPGHGAAGRGEQYF.

The rearrangement joins TRBV7-9 to TRBJ2-1; TRBD2 agrees at 7 bases. Germline CDR1 SEHNR, CDR2 FQNEAQ (reference sequence). There are 15 residues in the CDR3. V lost 5 bases to trimming and J lost 5 bases; unmatched junction nucleotides: 9. CDR3 DNA: TGTGCCAGCAGCCCCGCCGGGACTACTCACAATGAGCAGTTCTTC. Translation: CASSPAGTTHNEQFF.

J is TRBJ2-7 and V is TRBV3-1 (or the pseudogene TRBV3-2), with D unresolved. CDR1 and CDR2 (germline): LGHDT, YNNKEL (reference sequence). Trimming removed 4 bases at V and 4 bases at J, with 17 bases between. This CDR3 is 15 amino acids long. CDR3: CASSPWRQRKYEQYF. In DNA, the CDR3 is TGTGCCAGCAGCCCATGGCGGCAGCGAAAATACGAGCAGTACTTC.

The J gene is TRBJ1-4, the V gene TRBV5-8; no clear D gene. V shed 5 bases and J shed 7 bases, with 15 bases lying between them. Germline V gene data show CDR1 as SGHTS and CDR2 as YDEGEE. The CDR3 runs to 14 residues. CDR3 DNA: TGTGCCAGCAGTCTTAGGGCGCGTGGTGAAAAACTGTTTTTT. It encodes CASSLRARGEKLFF.

The chain carries TRBV12-3 or TRBV12-4 and TRBJ1-6, with D unresolved. V lost 3 bases to trimming and J lost 6 bases, with 6 bases between them. The CDR3 totals 13 residues. CDR3 in amino acids: CASSLALNSPLHF. DNA for the CDR3: TGTGCCAGCAGTTTGGCCCTTAATTCACCCCTCCACTTT.

V is TRBV11-3 and J is TRBJ2-3; D gene uncertain. Germline-derived CDR1 and CDR2 are SGHNT and YENEEA. The CDR3 length is 15 residues. V shed 1 base and J shed 1 base, with 9 bases lying between them. For the CDR3, the DNA is TGTGCCAGCAGCTTAGTACCTGGGGGCACAGATACGCAGTATTTT. It is translated as CASSLVPGGTDTQYF. The whole variable domain, remainder taken from reference TRBV11-3 and TRBJ2-3, is EAGVVQSPRYKIIEKKQPVAFWCNPISGHNTLYWYLQNLGQGPELLIRYENEEAVDDSQLPKDRFSAERLKGVDSTLKIQPAELGDSAVYLCASSLVPGGTDTQYFGPGTRLTVL.

The chain uses TRBV9 and TRBJ1-6; D is unresolved. V was pared by 3 bases and J by 2 bases, with 6 bases between. The CDR3 contains 14 residues. CDR1 is SGDLS and CDR2 is YYNGEE in the germline V gene. CDR3 sequence (DNA): TGTGCCAGCAGCGGAGACACCTATAATTCACCCCTCCACTTT. Translation: CASSGDTYNSPLHF.

This chain links TRBV2 with TRBJ2-7; no firm D call. The CDR3 covers 11 residues. V lost 2 bases and J 7 bases, leaving 6 bases between the germline ends. Per the germline V gene, CDR1 is SNHLY and CDR2 is FYNNEI. The DNA of the CDR3 is TGTGCCAGCAGTGAATCGAATGAGCAGTACGTC. Protein product: CASSESNEQYV.

J is TRBJ2-7 and V is TRBV27; D remains ambiguous. Looked up from germline, CDR1 is MNHEY and CDR2 is SMNVEV (reference sequence). Trimming removed 0 bases at V and 2 bases at J, with 8 bases between. The CDR3 has 14 residues. CDR3 loop: CASSLSVGTYEQYF. In DNA, the CDR3 is TGTGCCAGCAGTTTATCGGTGGGAACCTACGAGCAGTACTTC.

This chain joins TRBV3-1 (or the pseudogene TRBV3-2) and TRBJ2-2; no reliable D call. The CDR3 is 16 residues long. Trimming cost V 0 bases and J 0 bases, with 8 bases left between them. Germline V gives CDR1 LGHDT, CDR2 YNNKEL (reference sequence). The CDR3 nucleotides read TGTGCCAGCAGCCAAGATCGGCAGGCGAACACCGGGGAGCTGTTTTTT. Translating it yields CASSQDRQANTGELFF.

This sequence joins TRBV6-1 and TRBJ1-5, with a possible D match to TRBD1 (6 bases). Trimming shortened V by 2 bases and J by 5 bases, and 16 bases separated the two germline ends. Germline V CDR1 and CDR2: MNHNS, SASEGT. The CDR3 is 16 residues long. In DNA, the CDR3 is TGTGCCAGCAGTGAACACTATCGGGACAATTATCAGCCCCAGCATTTT. Its translation is CASSEHYRDNYQPQHF.

This chain connects TRBV3-1 (or the pseudogene TRBV3-2) to TRBJ1-2, with D possibly TRBD1 on 6 matching bases. CDR1 is LGHDT and CDR2 is YNNKEL in the germline V gene (reference sequence). Trimming took 5 bases from V and 7 from J, leaving 14 bases between them. The CDR3 extends over 13 amino acids. The CDR3 loop is CASSGRGGGGYTF. The CDR3 DNA reads as TGTGCCAGCAGCGGGAGGGGGGGCGGTGGCTACACCTTC.

DNA of the CDR3: TGTGCCTGGAGTGACCCGGGGCGGACTGGAAACACCATATATTTT. The encoded protein is CAWSDPGRTGNTIYF. J is TRBJ1-3 and V is TRBV30, with TRBD1 as a possible D gene (5 bases). CDR3 length equals 15 residues. CDR1 is GTSNPN and CDR2 is SVGIG in the germline V gene (reference sequence). V lost 1 base, J lost 2 bases, and 12 bases lay in between.

The chain couples TRBV10-3 to TRBJ1-1; D remains ambiguous. This CDR3 spans 13 amino acids. V was shortened by 0 bases and J by 0 bases, with 2 bases between the two germline ends. From germline, CDR1 is ENHRY and CDR2 SYGVKD. The CDR3 region is CAISESVNTEAFF. The CDR3, as DNA: TGTGCCATCAGTGAGTCAGTGAACACTGAAGCTTTCTTT.

This chain connects TRBV5-1 to TRBJ2-1; TRBD2 is a possible D gene (7 bases). This CDR3 has 17 residues. Germline lookup yields CDR1 SGHRS and CDR2 YFSETQ. V gave up 0 bases and J gave up 1 base, with 14 bases separating them. The CDR3 DNA reads as TGCGCCAGCAGCTTGGGCCGGGGGGCCCAGTCCTACAATGAGCAGTTCTTC. As protein: CASSLGRGAQSYNEQFF.

The rearrangement links TRBV3-1 (or the pseudogene TRBV3-2) to TRBJ2-3; 9 nucleotides line up with TRBD1. The CDR3 has 14 amino acids. Trimming removed 4 bases from V and 6 bases from J; junction bases left unmatched: 5. Germline CDR1 is LGHDT and CDR2 is YNNKEL (reference sequence). CDR3 sequence reads: CASSPRDREDTQYF. CDR3 in DNA: TGTGCCAGCAGCCCCCGGGACAGGGAGGATACGCAGTATTTT.

V gene TRBV5-1 combines with J gene TRBJ2-7, with 9 bases fitting TRBD2. The CDR3 covers 14 residues. Germline V gives CDR1 SGHRS, CDR2 YFSETQ. Trimming cost V 0 bases and J 5 bases; bases outside gene matches: 3. CDR3 sequence reads: CASSLGAGGNEQYF. CDR3 nucleotide sequence: TGCGCCAGCAGCTTGGGAGCGGGAGGTAACGAGCAGTACTTC.

The chain carries TRBV4-1 and TRBJ1-3, with D uncertain. The germline V gene encodes CDR1 MGHRA and CDR2 YSYEKL. The CDR3 extends over 15 amino acids. Trimming took off 1 base at V and 4 bases at J, with 11 bases between the two ends. The CDR3 nucleotides are TGCGCCAGCAGCCAAGTAAGGGAATCAGGAAACACCATATATTTT. Residues: CASSQVRESGNTIYF.

The chain combines TRBV27 with TRBJ1-5, with 7 bases matching TRBD1. This CDR3 is 15 amino acids long. The trim removed 4 bases at V and 1 base at J, leaving 4 bases unmatched. Per germline, CDR1 MNHEY and CDR2 SMNVEV (reference sequence). The CDR3 reads CASSSTGESNQPQHF. The CDR3 DNA is TGTGCCAGCAGTTCTACAGGGGAAAGCAATCAGCCCCAGCATTTT.

The rearrangement uses TRBV9 and TRBJ2-2, with D possibly being TRBD1 (5 bases). The germline V gene has CDR1 SGDLS and CDR2 YYNGEE. Between the trimmed V and J ends, which lost 1 base and 5 bases, there was a span of 9 bases. This CDR3 comprises 14 residues. The chain's CDR3 is CASSVQGATGELFF. The DNA for the CDR3 is TGTGCCAGCAGCGTACAGGGCGCGACCGGGGAGCTGTTTTTT.

The rearrangement joins TRBV11-2 to TRBJ2-5, with a tentative D call TRBD2 (6 bases). This CDR3 has 15 residues. V lost 0 bases to trimming and J lost 4 bases, with 12 bases between them. Germline-derived CDR1 and CDR2 are SGHAT and FQNNGV. In nucleotides, the CDR3 is TGTGCCAGCAGCTTAGACAGACTAGACAGAGAGACCCAGTACTTC. Translated, it gives CASSLDRLDRETQYF.

The table lists this clone with a few counts. The J gene is TRBJ2-7, the V gene TRBV15, with 8 bases lining up with TRBD1. The V gene's germline CDR1 is LNHNV and CDR2 YYDKDF (reference sequence). V lost 4 bases to trimming and J lost 6 bases; unmatched junction nucleotides: 5. The CDR3 is made up of 13 amino acids. The CDR3 sequence is CATSIGTGGEQYF. The CDR3 coding sequence is TGTGCCACCAGCATTGGGACAGGAGGCGAGCAGTACTTC.

The rearrangement links TRBV3-1 (or the pseudogene TRBV3-2) to TRBJ2-5; perhaps TRBD1 as D (5 bases). In germline, CDR1 is LGHDT, CDR2 YNNKEL (reference sequence). The CDR3 contains 14 residues. V was clipped by 1 base and J by 4 bases, with 10 bases between them. The CDR3 nucleotides read TGTGCCAGCAGCCAAGGCAGGGCGAGAGAGACCCAGTACTTC. Translating it yields CASSQGRARETQYF.

The V call is TRBV9, the J call TRBJ1-3; D is uncertain. CDR3 size: 13 residues. CDR1 and CDR2 from the germline V gene are SGDLS and YYNGEE. Trimming left V 7 bases short and J 0 bases short, with 8 bases between. This CDR3 is CASSRSSGNTIYF. The CDR3 region has the DNA TGTGCCAGCTCCCGGAGCTCTGGAAACACCATATATTTT.